This T cell receptor beta chain was obtained from a study of blood T cell repertoires in COVID-19. In the study overall: T cells, B-cell-depleted T cells, or PBMCs provided the cDNA or gDNA that served as material.

Some clones are missing from TCRdb's copy, which holds only in-frame ones; the method was immunoSEQ multiplex PCR. The sample shows about 170,000 clones, 80% to 90% of them seen only once. Trimming cost V 5 bases and J 0 bases; bases outside gene matches: 5. Germline CDR1 is SGHNT and CDR2 is YENEEA. The CDR3 extends over 16 amino acids. The origin of this receptor is a man aged 18 to 30 with active or convalescent COVID-19. Sequencing was done on a sample of peripheral blood. The chain links TRBV11-3 to TRBJ2-2; 8 bases map to TRBD1. The CDR3, as DNA: TGTGCCAGCAGCCGCACGACAGGGGCGAACACCGGGGAGCTGTTTTTT. Translated, it gives CASSRTTGANTGELFF.